This TCR beta chain was observed in a study of blood T cell repertoires in COVID-19. Clones were read by immunoSEQ multiplex PCR, and TCRdb kept only the in-frame ones, dropping some. The top ten hold roughly 1.1% of the sample, which has a few hundred thousand clones, 83% seen once. The germline V gene has CDR1 SGHAT and CDR2 FQNNGV. V shed 0 bases and J 6 bases; nucleotides not matched to a gene: 10. The CDR3 loop spans 17 amino acids. The chain uses TRBV11-2 and TRBJ2-5; TRBD1 aligns across 10 bases. The TCR originated in a woman between 45 and 65 years old with acute or convalescent COVID-19. The material sequenced was peripheral blood. CDR3 sequence reads: CASSLDPDRGRVKTQYF. The DNA of the CDR3 is TGTGCCAGCAGCTTAGATCCGGACAGGGGGAGAGTAAAGACCCAGTACTTC. The entire variable domain, with the rest obtained from reference TRBV11-2 and TRBJ2-5, is as follows: EAGVAQSPRYKIIEKRQSVAFWCNPISGHATLYWYQQILGQGPKLLIQFQNNGVVDDSQLPKDRFSAERLKGVDSTLKIQPAKLEDSAVYLCASSLDPDRGRVKTQYFGPGTRLLVL.